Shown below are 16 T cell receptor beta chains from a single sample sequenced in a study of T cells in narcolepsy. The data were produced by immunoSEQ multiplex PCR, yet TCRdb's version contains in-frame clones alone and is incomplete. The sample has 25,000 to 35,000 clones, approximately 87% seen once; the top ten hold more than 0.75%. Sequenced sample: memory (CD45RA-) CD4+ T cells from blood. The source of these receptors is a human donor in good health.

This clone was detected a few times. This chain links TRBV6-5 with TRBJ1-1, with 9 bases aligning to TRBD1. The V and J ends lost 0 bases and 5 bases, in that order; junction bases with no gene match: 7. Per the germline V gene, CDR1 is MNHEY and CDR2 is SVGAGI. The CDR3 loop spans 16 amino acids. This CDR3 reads CASSYSLQGANTEAFF. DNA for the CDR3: TGTGCCAGCAGTTACTCATTACAGGGGGCTAATACTGAAGCTTTCTTT.

Written as DNA, the CDR3 is TGTGCCAGTAGTATAGTCACGGGAGAGGGGGCCGAGCAGTACTTC. Translation gives CASSIVTGEGAEQYF. This chain joins TRBV19 and TRBJ2-7; D perhaps matches TRBD1 (7 bases). The CDR3 contains 15 residues. From germline, CDR1 is LNHDA and CDR2 SQIVND (reference sequence). The V and J ends lost 1 base and 6 bases respectively, with 16 bases between them.

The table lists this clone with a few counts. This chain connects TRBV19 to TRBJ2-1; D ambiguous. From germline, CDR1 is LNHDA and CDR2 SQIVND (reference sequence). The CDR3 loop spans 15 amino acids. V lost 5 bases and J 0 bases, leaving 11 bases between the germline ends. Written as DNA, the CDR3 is TGTGCCAGTAGTCCGGACCGGAGCTCCTACAATGAGCAGTTCTTC. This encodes CASSPDRSSYNEQFF.

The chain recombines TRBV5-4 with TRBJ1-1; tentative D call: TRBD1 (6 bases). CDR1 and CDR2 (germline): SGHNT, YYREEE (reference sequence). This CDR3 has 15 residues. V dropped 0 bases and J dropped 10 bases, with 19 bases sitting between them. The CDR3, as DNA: TGTGCCAGCAGCTTGGATCCCCGACAGGACGTGGGAGCTTTCTTT. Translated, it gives CASSLDPRQDVGAFF.

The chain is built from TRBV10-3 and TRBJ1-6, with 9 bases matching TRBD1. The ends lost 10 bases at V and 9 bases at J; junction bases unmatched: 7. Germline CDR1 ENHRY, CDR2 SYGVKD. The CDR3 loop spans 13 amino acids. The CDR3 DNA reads TGTGCCACCGAGGGACAGGGAGGTTCACCCCTCCACTTT. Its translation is CATEGQGGSPLHF.

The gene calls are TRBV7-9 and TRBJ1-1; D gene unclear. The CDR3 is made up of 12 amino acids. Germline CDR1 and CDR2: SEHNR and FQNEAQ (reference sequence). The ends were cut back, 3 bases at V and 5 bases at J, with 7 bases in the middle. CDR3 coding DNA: TGTGCCAGCAGCTTTGAGAGAACTGAAGCTTTCTTT. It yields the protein CASSFERTEAFF.

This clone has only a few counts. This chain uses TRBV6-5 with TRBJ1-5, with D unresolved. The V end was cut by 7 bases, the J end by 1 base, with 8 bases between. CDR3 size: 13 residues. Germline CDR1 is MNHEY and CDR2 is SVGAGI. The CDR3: CASTASSNQPQHF. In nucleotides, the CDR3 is TGTGCCAGCACAGCCTCGAGCAATCAGCCCCAGCATTTT.

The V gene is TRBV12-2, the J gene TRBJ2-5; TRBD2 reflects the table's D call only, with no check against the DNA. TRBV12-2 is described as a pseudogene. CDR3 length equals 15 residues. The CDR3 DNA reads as TGTGCAAGTCGTTCCGGGACTCCCTGCAGGGAGACCCAGTACTTC. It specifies CASRSGTPCRETQYF.

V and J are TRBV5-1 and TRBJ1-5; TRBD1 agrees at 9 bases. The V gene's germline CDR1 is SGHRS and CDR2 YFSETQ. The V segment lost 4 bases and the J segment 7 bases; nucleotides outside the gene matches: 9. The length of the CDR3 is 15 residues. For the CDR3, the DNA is TGCGCCAGCAGCCCGGGGGACAGGGATCAACAGCCCCAGCATTTT. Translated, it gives CASSPGDRDQQPQHF.

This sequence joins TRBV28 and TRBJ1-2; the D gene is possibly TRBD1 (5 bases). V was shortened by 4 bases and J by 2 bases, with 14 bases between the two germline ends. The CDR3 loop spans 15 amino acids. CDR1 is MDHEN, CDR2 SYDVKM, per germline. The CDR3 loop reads CASSSPARANYGYTF. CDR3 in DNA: TGTGCCAGCAGTTCCCCCGCCAGGGCCAACTATGGCTACACCTTC.

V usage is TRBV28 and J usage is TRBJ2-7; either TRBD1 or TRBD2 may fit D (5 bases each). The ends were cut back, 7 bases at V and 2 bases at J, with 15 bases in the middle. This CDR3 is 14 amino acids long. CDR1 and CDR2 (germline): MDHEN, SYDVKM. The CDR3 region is CASNPPGPTYEQYF. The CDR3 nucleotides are TGTGCCAGCAATCCTCCGGGGCCCACCTACGAGCAGTACTTC.

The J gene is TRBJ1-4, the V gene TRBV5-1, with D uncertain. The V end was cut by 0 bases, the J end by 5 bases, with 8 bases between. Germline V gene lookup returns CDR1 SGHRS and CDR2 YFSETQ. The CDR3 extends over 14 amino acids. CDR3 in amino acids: CASSLAGDNEKLFF. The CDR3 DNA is TGCGCCAGCAGCTTGGCAGGCGACAATGAAAAACTGTTTTTT.

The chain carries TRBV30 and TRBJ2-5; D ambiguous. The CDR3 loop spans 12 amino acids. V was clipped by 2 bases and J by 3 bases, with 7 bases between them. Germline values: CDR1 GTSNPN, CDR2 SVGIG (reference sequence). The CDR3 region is CAWSPAKETQYF. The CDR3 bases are TGTGCCTGGAGTCCCGCTAAAGAGACCCAGTACTTC.

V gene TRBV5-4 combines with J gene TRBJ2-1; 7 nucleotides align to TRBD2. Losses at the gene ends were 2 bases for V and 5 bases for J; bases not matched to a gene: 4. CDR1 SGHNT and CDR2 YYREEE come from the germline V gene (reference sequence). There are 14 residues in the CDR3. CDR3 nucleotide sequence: TGTGCCAGCAGCTTCGGGACTAACAACAATGAGCAGTTCTTC. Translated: CASSFGTNNNEQFF.

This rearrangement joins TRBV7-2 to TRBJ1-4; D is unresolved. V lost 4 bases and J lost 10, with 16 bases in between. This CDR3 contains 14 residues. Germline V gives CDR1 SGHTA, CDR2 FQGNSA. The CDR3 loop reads CASSSAVRYGKLFF. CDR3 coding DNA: TGTGCCAGCAGCTCCGCGGTCCGGTACGGAAAACTGTTTTTT. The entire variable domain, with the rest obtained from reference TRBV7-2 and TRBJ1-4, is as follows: GAGVSQSPSNKVTEKGKDVELRCDPISGHTALYWYRQSLGQGLEFLIYFQGNSAPDKSGLPSDRFSAERTGGSVSTLTIQRTQQEDSAVYLCASSSAVRYGKLFFGSGTQLSVL.

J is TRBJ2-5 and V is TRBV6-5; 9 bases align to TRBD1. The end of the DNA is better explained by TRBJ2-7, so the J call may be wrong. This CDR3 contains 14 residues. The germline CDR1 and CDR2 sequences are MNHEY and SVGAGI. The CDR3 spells CASSYGTGRGEQYF. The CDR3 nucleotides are TGTGCCAGCAGTTATGGGACAGGGAGAGGCGAGCAGTACTTC.